Below are 22 T cell receptor beta chains sequenced from a single sample in a study of blood T cell repertoires in COVID-19. Assay: immunoSEQ multiplex PCR; the TCRdb copy retains only in-frame clones and omits some. Of 150,000 to 200,000 clones detected, approximately 80% appear once; the ten largest clones hold 11%. Source material: PBMCs or T cells enriched from blood (not recorded which). Every receptor here comes from a man aged 45 to 65 who had recovered from COVID-19.

This chain connects TRBV27 to TRBJ2-7; 11 bases agree with TRBD2. Germline assignment: CDR1 MNHEY and CDR2 SMNVEV (reference sequence). CDR3 length: 15 residues. Losses at the gene ends were 6 bases for V and 3 bases for J; bases not matched to a gene: 7. The CDR3 loop is CASSTTTSGSYEQYF. The CDR3 DNA is TGTGCCAGCAGCACGACCACTAGCGGGAGCTACGAGCAGTACTTC.

The CDR3 is CSVFGVTGSGYTF. In DNA, the CDR3 is TGCAGCGTTTTCGGGGTAACGGGGAGTGGCTACACCTTC. The rearrangement joins TRBV29-1 to TRBJ1-2; D not certain. The V gene's germline CDR1 is SQVTM and CDR2 ANQGSEA. V was trimmed by 5 bases and J by 7 bases, leaving 17 bases between them. The CDR3 contains 13 residues. The whole variable domain, remainder taken from reference TRBV29-1 and TRBJ1-2, is SAVISQKPSRDICQRGTSLTIQCQVDSQVTMMFWYRQQPGQSLTLIATANQGSEATYESGFVIDKFPISRPNLTFSTLTVSNMSPEDSSIYLCSVFGVTGSGYTFGSGTRLTVV.

CDR3: CASSEPGYTF. In nucleotides, the CDR3 is TGTGCCAGCAGTGAACCGGGCTACACCTTC. This chain links TRBV2 with TRBJ1-2, with no clear D. CDR1 SNHLY and CDR2 FYNNEI come from the germline V gene. V was trimmed by 2 bases and J by 8 bases, leaving 3 bases between them. This CDR3 spans 10 amino acids.

J is TRBJ1-4 and V is TRBV30, with no clear D. This CDR3 region has 11 residues. CDR1 is GTSNPN and CDR2 is SVGIG in the germline V gene (reference sequence). Trimming shortened V by 3 bases and J by 10 bases, and 9 bases separated the two germline ends. For the CDR3, the DNA is TGTGCCTGGAGATTGAACGGAAAACTGTTTTTT. Protein sequence: CAWRLNGKLFF.

V usage is TRBV7-9 and J usage is TRBJ2-1; D call uncertain. Per the germline V gene, CDR1 is SEHNR and CDR2 is FQNEAQ (reference sequence). The CDR3 spans 15 residues. V was clipped by 5 bases and J by 4 bases, with 15 bases between them. CDR3 bases: TGTGCCAGCAGCCCGCTCGGCGGCCTTTACAATGAGCAGTTCTTC. Protein product: CASSPLGGLYNEQFF.

This clone has just a few counts. The J gene is TRBJ2-2, the V gene TRBV19; 10 bases fit TRBD1. V was pared by 6 bases and J by 7 bases, with 14 bases of the junction left unmatched. The CDR3 has 17 amino acids. CDR1 is LNHDA and CDR2 is SQIVND in the germline V gene (reference sequence). The CDR3 coding sequence is TGTGCCAGTAGAAGGTCCAGACAGGGGGCTTATGGCGGGGAGCTGTTTTTT. This translates into CASRRSRQGAYGGELFF.

V is TRBV5-1 and J is TRBJ2-7, with TRBD2 matching over 9 bases. CDR1 is SGHRS, CDR2 YFSETQ, per germline. V lost 4 bases, J lost 0 bases, and 8 bases stayed unmatched. The CDR3 loop spans 16 amino acids. This CDR3 is CASSLTRTSDSYEQYF. Written as DNA, the CDR3 is TGCGCCAGCAGCCTGACCCGGACTAGCGACTCCTACGAGCAGTACTTC.

This chain uses TRBV2 with TRBJ2-7, with 7 bases that match TRBD2. The V gene's germline CDR1 is SNHLY and CDR2 FYNNEI. The CDR3 sequence is 14 residues long. V was pared by 7 bases and J by 5 bases, with 11 bases of the junction left unmatched. DNA of the CDR3: TGTGCCAGCAAGCCGGGCGGGGGTAAACACGAGCAGTACTTC. The encoded protein is CASKPGGGKHEQYF.

V and J are TRBV7-3 and TRBJ2-2, with unresolved D. Trimming took 5 bases from V and 5 from J, leaving 9 bases between them. Per germline, CDR1 SGHTA and CDR2 FQGTGA. This CDR3 contains 13 residues. CDR3 in DNA: TGTGCCAGCAGCCTCCTAGAAACCGGGGAGCTGTTTTTT. It is translated as CASSLLETGELFF.

The chain couples TRBV6-2 or TRBV6-3 to TRBJ2-2; D call uncertain. V was pared by 6 bases and J by 7 bases, with 12 bases between. This CDR3 contains 13 residues. Per the germline V gene, CDR1 is MNHEY and CDR2 is SVGEGT. Here the CDR3 reads CASSSGNVGELFF. The DNA of the CDR3 is TGTGCCAGCAGCTCGGGTAATGTCGGGGAGCTGTTTTTT.

The chain combines TRBV4-1 with TRBJ1-1, with 9 bases that match TRBD1. The junction had 3 bases not matched to a gene; V was cut back by 3 bases and J by 1 base. CDR1 is MGHRA and CDR2 is YSYEKL in the germline V gene. This CDR3 is 15 amino acids long. As DNA, the CDR3 is TGCGCCAGCAGCCAGACAGGGGGGGGGAACACTGAAGCTTTCTTT. Protein sequence: CASSQTGGGNTEAFF.

V usage is TRBV19 and J usage is TRBJ2-7; 8 bases map to TRBD1. Germline lookup yields CDR1 LNHDA and CDR2 SQIVND (reference sequence). The CDR3 totals 15 residues. J was trimmed by 0 bases and V by 5 bases; bases with no gene match: 6. CDR3 DNA sequence: TGTGCCAGTAGTTTAGGAGGGACAGGCTCCTACGAGCAGTACTTC. This translates into CASSLGGTGSYEQYF. Filled out from reference TRBV19 and TRBJ2-7, the complete variable domain reads DGGITQSPKYLFRKEGQNVTLSCEQNLNHDAMYWYRQDPGQGLRLIYYSQIVNDFQKGDIAEGYSVSREKKESFPLTVTSAQKNPTAFYLCASSLGGTGSYEQYFGPGTRLTVT.

The V call is TRBV19, the J call TRBJ1-1; no reliable D call. V dropped 4 bases and J dropped 4 bases, with 10 bases sitting between them. Looked up from germline, CDR1 is LNHDA and CDR2 is SQIVND (reference sequence). The CDR3 sequence is 13 residues long. CDR3 protein: CASSNREGTEAFF. CDR3 DNA: TGTGCCAGTAGTAACCGGGAGGGCACTGAAGCTTTCTTT.

The chain links TRBV19 to TRBJ2-3; 7 bases agree with TRBD1. Trimming at V came to 3 bases and at J to 1 base, leaving 4 bases not matched to a gene. CDR1 and CDR2 (germline): LNHDA, SQIVND (reference sequence). The CDR3 contains 15 residues. This CDR3 is CASSMTGWGTDTQYF. CDR3 coding DNA: TGTGCCAGTAGTATGACAGGGTGGGGCACAGATACGCAGTATTTT.

The chain employs TRBV3-1 (or the pseudogene TRBV3-2) and TRBJ2-7, with D unresolved. The CDR3 is 14 amino acids. The V end was cut by 3 bases, the J end by 4 bases, with 13 bases between. Germline V gene data show CDR1 as LGHDT and CDR2 as YNNKEL (reference sequence). The CDR3: CASSHFVSPYEQYF. In DNA, the CDR3 is TGTGCCAGCAGCCATTTCGTCTCCCCTTACGAGCAGTACTTC.

The V and J genes are TRBV6-6 and TRBJ1-3; D perhaps matches TRBD1 (5 bases). The V end was cut by 5 bases, the J end by 4 bases, with 9 bases between. CDR3 size: 13 residues. Per germline, CDR1 MNHNY and CDR2 SVGAGI (reference sequence). CDR3 protein: CASSTSGGNTIYF. CDR3 bases: TGTGCCAGCAGTACCTCAGGGGGAAACACCATATATTTT.

The V and J genes are TRBV7-3 and TRBJ2-7; unclear D gene. The CDR3 runs to 15 residues. The germline V gene has CDR1 SGHTA and CDR2 FQGTGA. V was cut by 1 base and J by 0 bases, with 10 bases left in between. This CDR3 is CASSLRGTSSYEQYF. The CDR3 region has the DNA TGTGCCAGCAGCTTAAGAGGCACGAGCTCCTACGAGCAGTACTTC. Combining the CDR3 with reference TRBV7-3 and TRBJ2-7 gives the whole variable domain GAGVSQTPSNKVTEKGKYVELRCDPISGHTALYWYRQSLGQGPEFLIYFQGTGAADDSGLPNDRFFAVRPEGSVSTLKIQRTERGDSAVYLCASSLRGTSSYEQYFGPGTRLTVT.

The chain employs TRBV7-9 and TRBJ2-5; 12 nucleotides match TRBD2. Germline V CDR1 and CDR2: SEHNR, FQNEAQ (reference sequence). The length of the CDR3 is 16 residues. The junction had 5 bases not matched to a gene; V was cut back by 2 bases and J by 4 bases. CDR3 DNA: TGTGCCAGCAGCTTATCGGCGACTAGCGGGAGAGAGACCCAGTACTTC. It yields the protein CASSLSATSGRETQYF.

This CDR3 reads CASRTGHLEAFF. CDR3 bases: TGTGCCAGCAGGACGGGACACCTTGAAGCTTTCTTT. This chain joins TRBV2 and TRBJ1-1, with D possibly being TRBD1 (6 bases). The CDR3 consists of 12 residues. CDR1 is SNHLY, CDR2 FYNNEI, per germline. With 6 bases removed from V and 7 bases from J, the gap between germline ends came to 12 bases.

This chain joins TRBV19 and TRBJ2-6; weak D call: TRBD1 (6 bases). Trimming cost V 6 bases and J 0 bases, with 15 bases left between them. This CDR3 contains 17 residues. Looked up from germline, CDR1 is LNHDA and CDR2 is SQIVND (reference sequence). The CDR3 protein is CASSIGQTISGANVLTF. The DNA for the CDR3 is TGTGCCAGTAGCATCGGACAGACCATCTCTGGGGCCAACGTCCTGACTTTC.

The gene calls are TRBV12-3 or TRBV12-4 and TRBJ1-6; 7 positions match TRBD1. The CDR3 runs to 13 residues. Unmatched junction bases numbered 13, after V lost 8 bases and J lost 15 bases. The chain's CDR3 is CASGQDVPRVLHF. CDR3 bases: TGTGCCAGCGGACAGGACGTCCCGAGGGTCCTCCACTTT.

The V and J genes are TRBV28 and TRBJ1-2, with D maybe TRBD1 (6 bases). Per the germline V gene, CDR1 is MDHEN and CDR2 is SYDVKM. The CDR3 loop spans 14 amino acids. Trimming shortened V by 6 bases and J by 9 bases, and 20 bases separated the two germline ends. Here the CDR3 reads CASRPRGTGSSYTF. Here the CDR3 DNA reads TGTGCCAGCAGACCCCGCGGTACAGGGTCGAGCTACACCTTC.